The clone carrying this TCR beta chain was detected once. Its target is not known. Generated by immunoSEQ multiplex PCR, the TCRdb table keeps only in-frame clones and is missing some. This sample carries around 100,000 clones, approximately 84% of them seen once, and the ten largest clones take 0.9% to 1%. The data belong to a study of graft-versus-host responses after intestinal transplantation. With 0 bases removed from V and 6 bases from J, the gap between germline ends came to 9 bases. This CDR3 has 13 residues. The germline V gene encodes CDR1 SGHRS and CDR2 YFSETQ. The material sequenced was unstimulated CD4+ T cells sorted from spleen or lymph node cells, taken before transplant. V usage is TRBV5-1 and J usage is TRBJ1-2, with D possibly matching TRBD1 (6 bases). The receptor comes from a human donor who was the organ donor for an intestinal transplant. In nucleotides, the CDR3 is TGCGCCAGCAGCTTGGGACAGGCGGATGGCTACACCTTC. This translates into CASSLGQADGYTF.